A single sample gave rise to the 20 T cell receptor beta chains below, sequenced in a study of identical twins. TCRdb re-derived calls from the 5' RACE reads in MiXCR, one entry per CDR3 protein. The sample lists about 810,000 distinct CDR3 sequences, 9% to 15% occurring once. These data are also associated with another study on yellow fever vaccine responses in identical twins.

Sequenced: PBMCs. Receptor source: a woman between 18 and 29 years old in good health.

This clonotype was counted only a few times. J is TRBJ2-1 and V is TRBV6-2 or TRBV6-3, with 14 bases aligning to TRBD2. V lost 4 bases to trimming and J lost 10 bases; unmatched junction nucleotides: 15. Germline V CDR1 and CDR2: MNHEY, SVGEGT. This CDR3 has 18 amino acids. The CDR3 is CASSWSIAGTSGSWEQFF. DNA of the CDR3: TGTGCCAGCAGTTGGTCAATAGCCGGGACTAGCGGGAGTTGGGAGCAGTTCTTC.

As DNA, the CDR3 is TGTGCCAGCAGTGAGTCTGGCAGGACTCCCTACAATGAGCAGTTCTTC. Its protein product is CASSESGRTPYNEQFF. V is TRBV25-1 and J is TRBJ2-1, with a weak D call TRBD2 (5 bases). Germline CDR1 and CDR2: MGHDK and SYGVNS. V lost 3 bases and J 2 bases, leaving 14 bases between the germline ends. This CDR3 contains 16 residues.

J is TRBJ2-5 and V is TRBV19; D is uncertain. This CDR3 has 14 residues. Per germline, CDR1 LNHDA and CDR2 SQIVND (reference sequence). V lost 1 base and J 3 bases, leaving 9 bases between the germline ends. CDR3 sequence reads: CASSIAWTEETQYF. In DNA form, the CDR3 reads TGTGCCAGTAGTATAGCGTGGACGGAAGAGACCCAGTACTTC.

The J gene is TRBJ2-5, the V gene TRBV13, with TRBD2 matching 8 bases. CDR3 length: 15 amino acids. Germline V lookup: CDR1 PRHDT, CDR2 FYEKMQ (reference sequence). Unmatched junction bases numbered 7, after V lost 2 bases and J lost 5 bases. This CDR3 reads CASSLPAGGLETQYF. CDR3 nucleotide sequence: TGTGCCAGCAGCTTACCGGCGGGGGGCCTGGAGACCCAGTACTTC.

Of note for this clonotype: A read error is possible here, since a much larger clone lies one base away. The V gene is TRBV12-3 or TRBV12-4, the J gene TRBJ2-7; D not certain. Deletions cut 3 bases from V and 9 bases from J, with 12 bases between. The CDR3 runs 12 residues. The CDR3 nucleotides read TGTGCCAGCAGTTTCTACAGCCACGTGCAGTACTTC. Amino acids: CASSFYSHVQYF.

The chain joins TRBV5-1 to TRBJ2-7; D is ambiguous. Trimming removed 0 bases from V and 7 bases from J, with 11 bases in between. This CDR3 contains 13 residues. CDR1 is SGHRS, CDR2 YFSETQ, per germline. The CDR3 loop reads CASSLVTTAEQYF. CDR3 bases: TGCGCCAGCAGCTTGGTAACGACCGCGGAGCAGTACTTC.

The CDR3 loop reads CASRGTETQYF. CDR3 in DNA: TGTGCCAGCAGAGGGACTGAGACCCAGTACTTC. The chain carries TRBV12-3 or TRBV12-4 and TRBJ2-5, with D perhaps matching TRBD2 (6 bases). This CDR3 region has 11 residues. V gave up 6 bases and J gave up 5 bases, with 7 bases separating them.

This clonotype was counted ten times or more. This chain joins TRBV15 and TRBJ2-1, with 7 bases lining up with TRBD2. V lost 0 bases to trimming and J lost 2 bases; unmatched junction nucleotides: 4. Germline values: CDR1 LNHNV, CDR2 YYDKDF (reference sequence). The length of the CDR3 is 16 residues. The CDR3 nucleotides are TGTGCCACCAGCAGAGATTGGGCGGGAGCCTACAATGAGCAGTTCTTC. It encodes CATSRDWAGAYNEQFF.

This clonotype was counted only a few times. The rearrangement joins TRBV29-1 to TRBJ2-3, with 8 bases matching TRBD2. Germline-derived CDR1 and CDR2 are SQVTM and ANQGSEA. V lost 4 bases and J lost 4; bases outside the gene matches: 7. The CDR3 is 14 amino acids. The CDR3 DNA follows: TGCAGCGTTGCGTCGGGGGGGCCACCAGATACGCAGTATTTT. Translation: CSVASGGPPDTQYF.

This clonotype was detected a few times. The chain is built from TRBV12-3 or TRBV12-4 and TRBJ2-1; 9 bases align to TRBD2. V trimming: 6 bases; J trimming: 6 bases; junction bases outside the gene matches: 15. This CDR3 region has 17 residues. The CDR3 region has the DNA TGTGCCAGCAGGAAAATGGCCCTAGCGGGGCATGGCAATGAGCAGTTCTTC. Its translation: CASRKMALAGHGNEQFF.

This clonotype appeared many times. The V call is TRBV12-3 or TRBV12-4, the J call TRBJ2-7, with D perhaps TRBD2 (6 bases). This CDR3 spans 14 amino acids. The V and J ends lost 6 bases and 4 bases respectively, with 16 bases between them. The CDR3, as DNA: TGTGCCAGCAGGAGCGGGTCAAATACGTACGAGCAGTACTTC. Its protein is CASRSGSNTYEQYF.

This clonotype was recorded a few times. The rearrangement joins TRBV29-1 to TRBJ1-2; tentatively, D is TRBD1 (5 bases). This CDR3 region has 12 residues. V dropped 3 bases and J dropped 6 bases, with 11 bases sitting between them. Germline lookup yields CDR1 SQVTM and CDR2 ANQGSEA. CDR3 region: CSVEGRVNGYTF. DNA of the CDR3: TGCAGCGTTGAGGGCAGGGTCAATGGCTACACCTTC.

This chain links TRBV20-1 with TRBJ2-1; 8 nucleotides align to TRBD2. V lost 0 bases and J lost 7; bases outside the gene matches: 8. The CDR3 runs to 15 residues. CDR1 is DFQATT and CDR2 is SNEGSKA in the germline V gene (reference sequence). The CDR3 sequence: CSARDIERESNEQFF. DNA for the CDR3: TGCAGTGCTAGAGATATCGAGCGGGAGTCTAATGAGCAGTTCTTC.

This clonotype has just a few counts. V is TRBV29-1 and J is TRBJ2-7, with 10 bases aligning to TRBD2. Germline V gene lookup returns CDR1 SQVTM and CDR2 ANQGSEA. The CDR3 has 17 residues. V dropped 6 bases and J dropped 0; count of bases not matched to a gene: 14. The CDR3 sequence: CSVERASGSPSSYEQYF. As DNA, the CDR3 is TGCAGCGTGGAAAGGGCTAGCGGGAGCCCTAGCTCCTACGAGCAGTACTTC.

The chain couples TRBV10-3 to TRBJ2-2; no firm D call. Between the trimmed V and J ends, which lost 10 bases and 7 bases, there was a span of 13 bases. Germline lookup yields CDR1 ENHRY and CDR2 SYGVKD. This CDR3 comprises 12 residues. The CDR3 reads CATKGGIGELFF. As DNA, the CDR3 is TGTGCCACCAAGGGTGGGATCGGGGAGCTGTTTTTT.

This clonotype was picked up many times. For the CDR3, the DNA is TGTGCCAGCAGCCCAAGCGGGAGGGCCAACACCGGGGAGCTGTTTTTT. This sequence encodes CASSPSGRANTGELFF. This chain links TRBV12-3 or TRBV12-4 with TRBJ2-2; 10 positions match TRBD2. Trimming at V came to 6 bases and at J to 2 bases, leaving 6 bases not matched to a gene. The CDR3 has 16 amino acids.

CDR3: CAIRRGNYGYTF. The CDR3 nucleotides read TGTGCCATCAGACGAGGGAACTATGGCTACACCTTC. The chain links TRBV10-3 to TRBJ1-2, with D hard to call. V shed 6 bases and J shed 2 bases, with 7 bases lying between them. Looked up from germline, CDR1 is ENHRY and CDR2 is SYGVKD. The CDR3 is 12 residues long.

This clonotype was seen repeatedly, ten times or more. The CDR3 DNA reads TGTGCCAGCAGTTACGGACAGGGGGCTGGAACCAACCAAGAGACCCAGTACTTC. Translated, it gives CASSYGQGAGTNQETQYF. V and J are TRBV12-3 or TRBV12-4 and TRBJ2-5; the match to TRBD1 covers 11 bases. J gave up 0 bases and V 4 bases, and 10 bases lay outside the gene matches. CDR3 size: 18 residues.

This chain connects TRBV20-1 to TRBJ2-5; the D gene is possibly TRBD1 (7 bases). Germline values: CDR1 DFQATT, CDR2 SNEGSKA (reference sequence). This CDR3 comprises 14 residues. Here the CDR3 reads CSPRGQGGGETQYF. CDR3 DNA: TGCAGCCCGAGGGGGCAGGGGGGAGGAGAGACCCAGTACTTC.

The rearrangement uses TRBV20-1 and TRBJ2-1; the D gene could be TRBD1 or TRBD2 (6 bases each). The V end was cut by 5 bases, the J end by 2 bases, with 16 bases between. This CDR3 is built from 15 residues. From germline, CDR1 is DFQATT and CDR2 SNEGSKA (reference sequence). DNA for the CDR3: TGCAGTGCTTCTAACCCCGGGGGCACCTACAATGAGCAGTTCTTC. Its protein is CSASNPGGTYNEQFF.